Below are 6 T cell receptor beta chains sequenced from a single sample in a study of a mutant IDH1 vaccine in newly diagnosed glioma. Time point indicated: week 47, end of study. Vaccination comprised doses that each held 300 ug of mutant IDH1 20-mer peptide, plus topical imiquimod. Here immunoSEQ multiplex PCR was the method, and the copy in TCRdb shows in-frame clones only, minus some. This table has about 23,000 clones, roughly 80% appearing once. These receptors' antigens are unknown. The starting material was PBMCs, obtained from a glioma patient whose treatment included an IDH1 peptide vaccine. These receptors came from a middle-aged man with glioma.

As DNA, the CDR3 is TGTGCCAGCAGGGCCACGATGGGAACCTATGGCTACACCTTC. Residues: CASRATMGTYGYTF. The chain combines TRBV6-5 with TRBJ1-2; D is undetermined. V was cut by 6 bases and J by 4 bases, with 15 bases left in between. CDR3 length equals 14 residues. The germline gives CDR1 MNHEY, CDR2 SVGAGI.

The chain links TRBV7-3 to TRBJ2-2; D unresolved. The CDR3 totals 13 residues. Germline CDR1 reads SGHTA; CDR2 reads FQGTGA. V was shortened by 4 bases and J by 5 bases, with 8 bases between the two germline ends. CDR3 amino acids: CASSSRRTGELFF. The DNA for the CDR3 is TGTGCCAGCAGCTCGAGACGGACCGGGGAGCTGTTTTTT.

The chain links TRBV28 to TRBJ1-2; D unresolved. Trimming removed 3 bases from V and 7 bases from J, with 15 bases in between. CDR3 length: 14 amino acids. From germline, CDR1 is MDHEN and CDR2 SYDVKM. The CDR3 DNA reads TGTGCCAGCAGTTTTCCCCTTACCAGGAGTGGCTACACCTTC. Its protein product is CASSFPLTRSGYTF.

The chain recombines TRBV7-9 with TRBJ2-5; tentative D call: TRBD1 (6 bases). The CDR3 is made up of 14 amino acids. V was pared by 5 bases and J by 7 bases, with 17 bases between. Germline assignment: CDR1 SEHNR and CDR2 FQNEAQ (reference sequence). The CDR3 reads CASSLGAAGGTQYF. The CDR3, as DNA: TGTGCCAGCAGCCTGGGGGCAGCCGGAGGGACCCAGTACTTC.

Only a few counts were recorded for this clone. The rearrangement joins TRBV5-1 to TRBJ1-3; TRBD1 is a possible D gene (6 bases). From germline, CDR1 is SGHRS and CDR2 YFSETQ. V lost 0 bases to trimming and J lost 2 bases, with 9 bases between them. The CDR3 loop spans 15 amino acids. For the CDR3, the DNA is TGCGCCAGCAGCTTGGACAGGGAGACTGGAAACACCATATATTTT. The encoded protein is CASSLDRETGNTIYF.

The chain has TRBV21-1 and TRBJ1-5; TRBD1 is taken as the D call from the table, unchecked against the DNA. TRBV21-1 is noted as a pseudogene. This CDR3 has 20 amino acids. CDR3 DNA: TGTGCCAGCAGCAAAGTCCAGGTGCGTCAGAGTCTCCATAGCAATCAGCCCCAGCATTTT. Translation: CASSKVQVRQSLHSNQPQHF.